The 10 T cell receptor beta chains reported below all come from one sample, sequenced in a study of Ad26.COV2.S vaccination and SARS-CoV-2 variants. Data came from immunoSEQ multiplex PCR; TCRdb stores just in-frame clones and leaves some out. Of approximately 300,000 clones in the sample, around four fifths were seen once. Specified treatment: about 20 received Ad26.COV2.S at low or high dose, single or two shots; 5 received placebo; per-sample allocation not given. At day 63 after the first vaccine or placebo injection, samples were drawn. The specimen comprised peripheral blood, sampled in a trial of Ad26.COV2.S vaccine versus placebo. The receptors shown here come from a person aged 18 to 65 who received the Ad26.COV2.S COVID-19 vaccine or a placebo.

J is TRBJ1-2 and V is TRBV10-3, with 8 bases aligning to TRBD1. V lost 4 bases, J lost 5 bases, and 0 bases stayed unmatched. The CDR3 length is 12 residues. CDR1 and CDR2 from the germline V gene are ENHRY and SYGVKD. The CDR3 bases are TGTGCCATCAGTGGACAGGGGTATGGCTACACCTTC. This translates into CAISGQGYGYTF.

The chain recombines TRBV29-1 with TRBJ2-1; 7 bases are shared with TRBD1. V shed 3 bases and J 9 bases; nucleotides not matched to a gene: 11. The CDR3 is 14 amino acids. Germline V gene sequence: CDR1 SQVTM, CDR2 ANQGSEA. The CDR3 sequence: CSVDTVRGLGEQFF. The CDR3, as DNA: TGCAGCGTTGATACGGTTAGGGGGCTGGGTGAGCAGTTCTTC.

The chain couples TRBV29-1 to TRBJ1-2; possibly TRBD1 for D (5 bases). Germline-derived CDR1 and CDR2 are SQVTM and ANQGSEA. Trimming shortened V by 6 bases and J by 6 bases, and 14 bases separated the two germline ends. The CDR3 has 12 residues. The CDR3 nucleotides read TGCAGCGTAGGAGGGGCAGGAGATGGCTACACCTTC. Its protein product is CSVGGAGDGYTF. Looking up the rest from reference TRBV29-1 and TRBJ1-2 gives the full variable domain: SAVISQKPSRDICQRGTSLTIQCQVDSQVTMMFWYRQQPGQSLTLIATANQGSEATYESGFVIDKFPISRPNLTFSTLTVSNMSPEDSSIYLCSVGGAGDGYTFGSGTRLTVV.

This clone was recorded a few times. Written as DNA, the CDR3 is TGTGCCAGCAGCACAACGGGACAGCCCTACGAGCAGTACTTC. This translates into CASSTTGQPYEQYF. The rearrangement uses TRBV7-8 and TRBJ2-7; 7 nucleotides line up with TRBD1. V was clipped by 5 bases and J by 2 bases; unmatched bases: 6. Looked up from germline, CDR1 is SGHVS and CDR2 is FQNEAQ. This CDR3 has 14 residues.

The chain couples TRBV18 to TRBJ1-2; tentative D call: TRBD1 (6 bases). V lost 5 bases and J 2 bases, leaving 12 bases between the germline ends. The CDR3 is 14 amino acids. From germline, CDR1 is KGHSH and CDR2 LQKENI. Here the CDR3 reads CASSATGTNYGYTF. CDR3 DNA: TGTGCCAGCTCAGCTACCGGGACAAACTATGGCTACACCTTC.

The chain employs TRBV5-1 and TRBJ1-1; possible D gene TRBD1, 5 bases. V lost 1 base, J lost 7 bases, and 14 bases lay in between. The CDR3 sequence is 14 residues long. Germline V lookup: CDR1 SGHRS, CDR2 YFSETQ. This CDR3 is CASSLIPQEGEAFF. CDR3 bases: TGCGCCAGCAGCTTGATCCCACAGGAGGGTGAAGCTTTCTTT.

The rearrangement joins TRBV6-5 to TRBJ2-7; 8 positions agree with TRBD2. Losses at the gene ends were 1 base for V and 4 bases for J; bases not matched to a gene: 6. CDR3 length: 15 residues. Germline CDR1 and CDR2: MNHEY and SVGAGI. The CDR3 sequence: CASSYLSSGLYEQYF. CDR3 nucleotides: TGTGCCAGCAGTTACTTGTCTAGCGGGCTGTACGAGCAGTACTTC.

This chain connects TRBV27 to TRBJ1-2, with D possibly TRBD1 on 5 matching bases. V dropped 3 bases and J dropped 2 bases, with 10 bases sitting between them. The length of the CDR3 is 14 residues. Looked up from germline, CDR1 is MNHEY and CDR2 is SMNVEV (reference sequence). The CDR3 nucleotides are TGTGCCAGCAGTTTGCAGGGTCCCAACTATGGCTACACCTTC. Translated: CASSLQGPNYGYTF.

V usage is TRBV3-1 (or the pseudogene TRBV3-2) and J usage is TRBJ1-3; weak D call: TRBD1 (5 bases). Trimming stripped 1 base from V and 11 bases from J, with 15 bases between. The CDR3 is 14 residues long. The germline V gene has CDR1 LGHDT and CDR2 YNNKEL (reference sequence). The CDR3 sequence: CASSQGFGREAIYF. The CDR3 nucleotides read TGTGCCAGCAGCCAAGGATTTGGCAGGGAGGCCATATATTTT.

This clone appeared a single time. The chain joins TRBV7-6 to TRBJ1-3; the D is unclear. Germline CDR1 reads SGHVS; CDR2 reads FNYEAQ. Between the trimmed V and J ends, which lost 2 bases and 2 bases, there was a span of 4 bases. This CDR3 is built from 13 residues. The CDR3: CASSLLAGNTIYF. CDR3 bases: TGTGCCAGCAGCTTACTCGCTGGAAACACCATATATTTT.